These T cell receptor beta chains were read from a single sample in a study of response to subunit inactivated influenza vaccine. Each CDR3 protein is one row after TCRdb ran MiXCR on the RT-PCR reads. The sample contains 300,000 to 350,000 distinct CDR3 sequences, less than 25% of which appear only once. Sequenced material: PBMCs from blood, taken approximately 22 months after vaccination. The source is a man in his fifties or sixties who received an inactivated influenza vaccine. Both conserved end residues are trimmed from each CDR3. Each record gives: J gene, V gene, clone size, CDR3 protein. Size values are once, few and many counts, or a class for expanded clones, and some rows have none.

TRBJ2-3,TRBV24-1,NA,ATSDELANTQY
TRBJ1-4,TRBV7-2,few,ASSSGPANEKLF
TRBJ1-1,TRBV28,few,ASSFDHRAETEAF
TRBJ1-1,TRBV4-1,NA,ASSFPLTGLMNTEAF
TRBJ1-1,TRBV10-3,NA,AISGGGGQGASEAF
TRBJ2-5,TRBV18,NA,ASSRSGGETQY
TRBJ1-2,TRBV11-2,NA,ASSPRSRGPRGYT
TRBJ2-6,TRBV29-1,once,SVQVGHGANVLT
TRBJ1-2,TRBV24-1,NA,ATSDWDSYYGYT
TRBJ2-3,TRBV12-3/TRBV12-4,NA,ASSGNTGSSTDTQY
TRBJ1-4,TRBV3-1,many,ASSQDLGKLF
TRBJ2-1,TRBV7-2,NA,ASSAQLAGLQF
TRBJ1-6,TRBV12-5,many,ASGSDRGFNSPLH
TRBJ1-4,TRBV19,once,ASSPKGRPNEKLF
TRBJ2-7,TRBV7-2,NA,ASSITPYEQY
TRBJ2-5,TRBV9,NA,ASSGGRGRQETQY
TRBJ2-3,TRBV20-1,few,SARGVGGTDTQY
TRBJ2-1,TRBV20-1,NA,SNRVYNEQF
TRBJ2-5,TRBV12-3/TRBV12-4,NA,ASSLAAEETQY
TRBJ2-2,TRBV7-9,NA,ASSPNPGELF
TRBJ2-3,TRBV7-9,few,ASSLVGTDTDTQY
TRBJ1-1,TRBV29-1,NA,SVWGGAWNTEAF
TRBJ2-2,TRBV30,NA,AWSVQGGELF
TRBJ1-3,TRBV19,few,ASSIAKPSGNTIY
TRBJ2-7,TRBV28,NA,ASSSYLTGISSYEQY
TRBJ2-3,TRBV12-3/TRBV12-4,few,ASSAKQGGRTDTQY
TRBJ1-2,TRBV18,few,ASSRQGMVDYT
TRBJ1-2,TRBV27,NA,ASSFSNLNGYT
TRBJ1-5,TRBV19,few,ASSIDRGPYSNQPQH
TRBJ2-3,TRBV20-1,NA,SASRGGVDTQY
TRBJ2-7,TRBV21-1,NA,ASSKGTPSSGRAYEQY
TRBJ1-2,TRBV3-1,NA,AGSHRVNYGYT
TRBJ1-5,TRBV4-3,few,ASSPRQGVSQPQH
TRBJ2-7,TRBV29-1,NA,SVGQGYYEQY
TRBJ1-5,TRBV19,many,ASSPEGSNQPQH
TRBJ1-1,TRBV7-9,many,ASMRTGGNTEAF
TRBJ2-7,TRBV7-8,NA,ASSKDHSPYEQY
TRBJ2-1,TRBV11-2,NA,ASSSQAGLAGSRLGQF
TRBJ2-3,TRBV4-1,few,ASSHDRGQGDTQY
TRBJ1-5,TRBV12-3/TRBV12-4,NA,ASSTRTIPQH
TRBJ2-3,TRBV7-2,once,ASSPRHPGDTQY
TRBJ1-4,TRBV19,few,ASSPVTGALSEKLF
TRBJ1-3,TRBV3-1,many,ASSFWGQLSGNTIY
TRBJ2-1,TRBV24-1,NA,ATSDKYGTSNEQF
TRBJ2-5,TRBV6-2/TRBV6-3,NA,ASTAAGSGETQY
TRBJ2-3,TRBV24-1,few,ATMGPSKADTQY
TRBJ2-1,TRBV3-1,NA,ASSQVVYNEQF
TRBJ2-1,TRBV11-2,NA,ASSLDSRRWGLRQIPYNEQF
TRBJ1-6,TRBV20-1,many,SARDHVVGYPYNSPLH
TRBJ1-2,TRBV12-3/TRBV12-4,few,ASRVAGVGPNYGYT
TRBJ1-5,TRBV29-1,NA,SVAPNSNQPQH
TRBJ2-7,TRBV14,NA,ASSPGQFAHEQY
TRBJ2-3,TRBV7-6,few,ASSQGTPRGPDTQY
TRBJ1-4,TRBV15,NA,ATSRGPRQGNEKLF